This T cell receptor (beta chain) appears in the sequencing data of a study of shared clonotypes between healthy human individuals. The CDR3 extends over 18 amino acids. From germline, CDR1 is SGHTA and CDR2 FQGTGA. After removal of 1 base from V and 0 bases from J, the junction contained 6 bases not matched to a gene. Each unsorted PBMC replicate got 300 ng genomic DNA, tens of thousands of genomes. Sequenced by immunoSEQ multiplex PCR; TCRdb stores in-frame clones only, minus some. The sample includes roughly 490,000 clones, 76% seen only once; the top ten take under 15%. Recent acute infections and vaccinations were absent in the healthy HIV-negative adult donors. Donors were Caucasian adults residing in Nashville, Tennessee, USA.

The chain couples TRBV7-3 to TRBJ2-6, with 7 bases aligning to TRBD1. The material sequenced was PBMCs. The receptor was derived from a woman between 35 and 50 years old in good health. Some clones in this sample may be carry-over from other donors' samples. CDR3 residues: CASSLMGTVNSGANVLTF. CDR3 nucleotides: TGTGCCAGCAGCTTAATGGGGACAGTCAACTCTGGGGCCAACGTCCTGACTTTC.